This TCR beta chain was sequenced during a study of beta chain features in type 1 diabetes. Overall study findings and caveats: In every one of the four CD4+ subsets, TCRB CDR3s were moderately but significantly shorter in Type 1 diabetes patients.

CDR3 length: 13 residues. The V gene lost 6 bases and the J gene lost 3 bases, with 9 bases spanning the gap. The germline gives CDR1 MNHEY, CDR2 SMNVEV (reference sequence). Expressed TCRB transcripts were sequenced, since all the RNA that had been isolated was reverse transcribed. Data came from immunoSEQ multiplex PCR; TCRdb stores just in-frame clones and leaves some out. This table has a few hundred thousand clones, over 9% appearing once. Comments on this clone: Its antigen is currently unknown.

Specimen: central memory CD4+ T cells from blood. This chain connects TRBV27 to TRBJ2-1; D is unclear. The receptor comes from a man under 40 with type 1 diabetes. CDR3 sequence reads: CASRDGYYNEQFF. CDR3 bases: TGTGCCAGCAGAGACGGATACTACAATGAGCAGTTCTTC.